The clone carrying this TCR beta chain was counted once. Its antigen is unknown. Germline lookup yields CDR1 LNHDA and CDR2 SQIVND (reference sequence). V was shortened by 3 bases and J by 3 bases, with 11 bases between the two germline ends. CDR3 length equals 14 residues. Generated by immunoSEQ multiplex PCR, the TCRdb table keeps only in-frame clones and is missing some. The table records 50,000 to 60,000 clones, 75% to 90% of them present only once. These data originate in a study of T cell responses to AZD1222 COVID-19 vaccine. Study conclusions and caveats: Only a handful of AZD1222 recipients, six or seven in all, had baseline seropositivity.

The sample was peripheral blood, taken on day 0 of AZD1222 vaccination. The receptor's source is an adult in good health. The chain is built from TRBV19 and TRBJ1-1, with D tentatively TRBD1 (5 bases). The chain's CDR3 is CASSMSGRDTEAFF. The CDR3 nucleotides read TGTGCCAGTAGTATGTCAGGGAGGGACACTGAAGCTTTCTTT. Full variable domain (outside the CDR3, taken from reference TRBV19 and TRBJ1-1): DGGITQSPKYLFRKEGQNVTLSCEQNLNHDAMYWYRQDPGQGLRLIYYSQIVNDFQKGDIAEGYSVSREKKESFPLTVTSAQKNPTAFYLCASSMSGRDTEAFFGQGTRLTVV.